This entry features one TCR beta chain sequence. Its antigen remains unidentified. This sample is part of a study of OX40 agonist ivuxolimab in advanced cancers. Study-level information: Administration of intravenous ivuxolimab to patients occurred every 2 weeks at 0.01 to 10 mg/kg.

Broader study findings: CD8+ T cells showed, on average, more clonal expansion than CD4+ cells. Partly responding patients at 0.1-3.0 mg/kg showed some of the smallest clonal expansion.

The V gene's germline CDR1 is SGDLS and CDR2 YYNGEE. V was cut by 0 bases and J by 4 bases, with 7 bases left in between. The CDR3 has 14 residues. Assay used: immunoSEQ multiplex PCR; TCRdb lists only in-frame clones, some missing. Found here are 70,000 to 95,000 clones, 94% of them singletons; the top ten hold around 21%. The origin of this receptor is an adult with an advanced solid tumor such as melanoma, head and neck, liver or kidney cancer. The source was CD4+ or CD8+ T cells sorted from blood, collected in a trial of the OX40 agonist ivuxolimab. This rearrangement joins TRBV9 to TRBJ2-2; D is undetermined. The CDR3 region is CASSVGGSTGELFF. The CDR3 DNA sequence: TGTGCCAGCAGCGTAGGGGGTTCCACCGGGGAGCTGTTTTTT.